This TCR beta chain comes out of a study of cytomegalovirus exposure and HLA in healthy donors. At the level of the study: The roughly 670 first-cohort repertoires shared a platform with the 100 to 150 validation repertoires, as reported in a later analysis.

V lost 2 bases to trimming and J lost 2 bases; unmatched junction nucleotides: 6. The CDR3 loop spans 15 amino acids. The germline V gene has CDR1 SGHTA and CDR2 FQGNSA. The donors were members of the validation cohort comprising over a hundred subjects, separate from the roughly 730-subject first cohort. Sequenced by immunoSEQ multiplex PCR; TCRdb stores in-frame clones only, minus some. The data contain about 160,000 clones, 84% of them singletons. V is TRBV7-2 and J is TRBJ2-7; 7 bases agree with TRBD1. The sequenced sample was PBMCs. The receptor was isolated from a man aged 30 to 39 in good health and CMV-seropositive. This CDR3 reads CASSLSPGGTYEQYF. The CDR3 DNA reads TGTGCCAGCAGCTTATCGCCAGGGGGAACCTACGAGCAGTACTTC.